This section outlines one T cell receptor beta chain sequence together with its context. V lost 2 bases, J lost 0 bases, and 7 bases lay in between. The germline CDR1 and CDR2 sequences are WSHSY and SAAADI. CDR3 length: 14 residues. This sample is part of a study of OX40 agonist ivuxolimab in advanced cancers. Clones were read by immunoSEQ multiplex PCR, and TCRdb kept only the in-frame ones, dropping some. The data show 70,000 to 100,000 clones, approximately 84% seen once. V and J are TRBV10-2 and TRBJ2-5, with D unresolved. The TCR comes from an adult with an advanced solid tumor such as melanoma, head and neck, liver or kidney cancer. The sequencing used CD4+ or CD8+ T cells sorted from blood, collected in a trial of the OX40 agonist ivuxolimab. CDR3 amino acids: CASSETAYQETQYF. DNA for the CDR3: TGCGCCAGCAGTGAGACAGCGTACCAAGAGACCCAGTACTTC.